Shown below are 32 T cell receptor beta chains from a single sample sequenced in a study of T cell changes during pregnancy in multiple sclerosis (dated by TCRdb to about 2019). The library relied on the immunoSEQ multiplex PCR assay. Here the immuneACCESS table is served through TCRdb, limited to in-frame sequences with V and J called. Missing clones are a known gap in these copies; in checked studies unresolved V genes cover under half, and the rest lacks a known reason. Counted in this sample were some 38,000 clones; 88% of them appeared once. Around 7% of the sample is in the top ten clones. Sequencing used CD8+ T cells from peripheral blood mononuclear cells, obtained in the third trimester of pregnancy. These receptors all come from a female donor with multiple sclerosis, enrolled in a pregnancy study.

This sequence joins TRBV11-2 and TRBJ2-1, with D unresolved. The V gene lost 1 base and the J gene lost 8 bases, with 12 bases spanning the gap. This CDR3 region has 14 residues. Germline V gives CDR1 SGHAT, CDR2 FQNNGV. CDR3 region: CASSLVLGWDEQFF. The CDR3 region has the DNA TGTGCCAGCAGCTTAGTCCTCGGGTGGGATGAGCAGTTCTTC. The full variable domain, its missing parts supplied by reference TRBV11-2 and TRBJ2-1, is EAGVAQSPRYKIIEKRQSVAFWCNPISGHATLYWYQQILGQGPKLLIQFQNNGVVDDSQLPKDRFSAERLKGVDSTLKIQPAKLEDSAVYLCASSLVLGWDEQFFGPGTRLTVL.

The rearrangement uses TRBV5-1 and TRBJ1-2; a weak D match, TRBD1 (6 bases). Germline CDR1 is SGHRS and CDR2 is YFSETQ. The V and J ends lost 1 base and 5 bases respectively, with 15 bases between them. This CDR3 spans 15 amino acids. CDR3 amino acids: CASSLTGGGSYGYTF. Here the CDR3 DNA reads TGCGCCAGCAGCTTGACGGGGGGCGGGAGTTATGGCTACACCTTC.

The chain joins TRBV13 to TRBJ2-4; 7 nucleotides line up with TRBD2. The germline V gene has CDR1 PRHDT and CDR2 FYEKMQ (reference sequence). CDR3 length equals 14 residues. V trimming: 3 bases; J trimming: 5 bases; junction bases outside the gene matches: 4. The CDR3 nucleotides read TGTGCCAGCAGCTTGGGGGGGAGCCAAAACATTCAGTACTTC. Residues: CASSLGGSQNIQYF.

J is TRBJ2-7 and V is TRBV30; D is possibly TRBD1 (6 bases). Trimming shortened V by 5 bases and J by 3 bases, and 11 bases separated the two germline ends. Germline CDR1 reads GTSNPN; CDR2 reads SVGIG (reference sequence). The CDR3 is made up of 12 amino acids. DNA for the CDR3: TGTGCCTGGGGGGACATAGACTACGAGCAGTACTTC. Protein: CAWGDIDYEQYF.

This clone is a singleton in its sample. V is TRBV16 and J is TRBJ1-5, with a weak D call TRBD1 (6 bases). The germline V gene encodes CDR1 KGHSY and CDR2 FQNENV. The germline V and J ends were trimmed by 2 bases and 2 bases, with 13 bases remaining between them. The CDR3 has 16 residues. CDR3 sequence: CASSQTRAGGNQPQHF. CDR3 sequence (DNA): TGTGCCAGCAGCCAAACCCGGGCAGGGGGCAATCAGCCCCAGCATTTT.

The CDR3 region has the DNA TGTGCCAGCAGCTTGGGGGCCCAGGGCAATTCACCCCTCCACTTT. It is translated as CASSLGAQGNSPLHF. V usage is TRBV5-6 and J usage is TRBJ1-6, with a weak D call TRBD1 (5 bases). Between the trimmed V and J ends, which lost 0 bases and 7 bases, there was a span of 11 bases. Germline CDR1 reads SGHDT; CDR2 reads YYEEEE. This CDR3 contains 15 residues.

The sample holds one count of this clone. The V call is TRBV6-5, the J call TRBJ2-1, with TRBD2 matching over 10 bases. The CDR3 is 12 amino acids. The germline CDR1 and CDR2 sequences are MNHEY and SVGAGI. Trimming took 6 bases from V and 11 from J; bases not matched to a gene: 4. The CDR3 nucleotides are TGTGCCAGCAGCCCTAGCGGGGGCCAGCAGTTCTTC. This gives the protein CASSPSGGQQFF.

CDR3: CASGRRTYEQYF. The CDR3 bases are TGTGCCAGCGGGCGGAGGACCTACGAGCAGTACTTC. The rearrangement joins TRBV6-1 to TRBJ2-7; D possibly corresponds to TRBD2 (5 bases). This CDR3 region has 12 residues. Trimming removed 8 bases from V and 2 bases from J, with 10 bases in between. CDR1 and CDR2 (germline): MNHNS, SASEGT.

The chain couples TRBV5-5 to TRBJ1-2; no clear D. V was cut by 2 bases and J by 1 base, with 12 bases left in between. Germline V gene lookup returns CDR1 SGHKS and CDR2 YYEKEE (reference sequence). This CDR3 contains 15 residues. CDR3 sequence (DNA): TGTGCCAGCAGCTTAATAGCTGAAGTTAACTATGGCTACACCTTC. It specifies CASSLIAEVNYGYTF.

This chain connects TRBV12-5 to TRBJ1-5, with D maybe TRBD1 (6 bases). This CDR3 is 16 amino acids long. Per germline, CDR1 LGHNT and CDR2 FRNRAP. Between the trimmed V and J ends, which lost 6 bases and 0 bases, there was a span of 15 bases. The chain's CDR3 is CASGFYRVNSNQPQHF. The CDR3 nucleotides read TGTGCTAGTGGCTTCTACAGGGTCAATAGCAATCAGCCCCAGCATTTT. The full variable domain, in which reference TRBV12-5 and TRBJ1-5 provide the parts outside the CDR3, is DARVTQTPRHKVTEMGQEVTMRCQPILGHNTVFWYRQTMMQGLELLAYFRNRAPLDDSGMPKDRFSAEMPDATLATLKIQPSEPRDSAVYFCASGFYRVNSNQPQHFGDGTRLSIL.

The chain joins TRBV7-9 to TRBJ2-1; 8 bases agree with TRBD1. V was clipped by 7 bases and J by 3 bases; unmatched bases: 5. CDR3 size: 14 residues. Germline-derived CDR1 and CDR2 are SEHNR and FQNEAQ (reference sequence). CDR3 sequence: CASTLDRDYNEQFF. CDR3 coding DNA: TGTGCCAGCACCTTGGACAGGGACTACAATGAGCAGTTCTTC.

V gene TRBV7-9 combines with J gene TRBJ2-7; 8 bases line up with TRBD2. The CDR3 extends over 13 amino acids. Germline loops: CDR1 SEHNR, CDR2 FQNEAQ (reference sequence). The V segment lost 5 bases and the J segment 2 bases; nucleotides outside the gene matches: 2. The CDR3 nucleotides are TGTGCCAGCAGCCGGGGGGGGACCTACGAGCAGTACTTC. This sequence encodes CASSRGGTYEQYF.

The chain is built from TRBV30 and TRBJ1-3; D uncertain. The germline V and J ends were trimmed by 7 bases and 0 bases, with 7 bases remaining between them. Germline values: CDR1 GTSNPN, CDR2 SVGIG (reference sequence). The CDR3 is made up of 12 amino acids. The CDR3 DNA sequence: TGTGCCTCACAGAGCTCTGGAAACACCATATATTTT. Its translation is CASQSSGNTIYF.

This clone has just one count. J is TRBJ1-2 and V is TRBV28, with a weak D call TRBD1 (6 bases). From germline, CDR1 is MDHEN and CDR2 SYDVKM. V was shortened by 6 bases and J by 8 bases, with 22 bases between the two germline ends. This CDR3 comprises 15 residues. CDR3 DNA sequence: TGTGCCAGCAGCCCAGTCCCCCCAGGGGAACGGGGCTACACCTTC. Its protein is CASSPVPPGERGYTF.

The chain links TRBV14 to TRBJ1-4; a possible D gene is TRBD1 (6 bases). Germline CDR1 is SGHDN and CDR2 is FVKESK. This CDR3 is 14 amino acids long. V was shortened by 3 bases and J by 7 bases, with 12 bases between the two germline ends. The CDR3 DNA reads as TGTGCCAGCAGCCACGACAGGTTTGGTGAAAAACTGTTTTTT. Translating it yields CASSHDRFGEKLFF. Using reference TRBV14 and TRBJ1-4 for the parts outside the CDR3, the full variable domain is EAGVTQFPSHSVIEKGQTVTLRCDPISGHDNLYWYRRVMGKEIKFLLHFVKESKQDESGMPNNRFLAERTGGTYSTLKVQPAELEDSGVYFCASSHDRFGEKLFFGSGTQLSVL.

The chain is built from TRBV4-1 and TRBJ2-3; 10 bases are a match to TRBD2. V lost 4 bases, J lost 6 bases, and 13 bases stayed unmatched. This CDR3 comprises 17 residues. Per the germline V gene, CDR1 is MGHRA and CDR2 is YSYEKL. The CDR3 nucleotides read TGCGCCAGCAGCCCTCTCCCCCAGCGGGGGGGCAGGGATACGCAGTATTTT. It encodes CASSPLPQRGGRDTQYF.

The CDR3: CASSENLMGGTEAFF. As DNA, the CDR3 is TGTGCCAGCAGTGAAAACCTCATGGGGGGCACTGAAGCTTTCTTT. The chain employs TRBV2 and TRBJ1-1; tentatively, D is TRBD1 (5 bases). The germline V and J ends were trimmed by 2 bases and 4 bases, with 14 bases remaining between them. Germline lookup yields CDR1 SNHLY and CDR2 FYNNEI. This CDR3 is built from 15 residues.

CDR3 sequence reads: CASSYRGYNEQFF. The CDR3 bases are TGTGCCAGCAGTTACAGGGGTTACAATGAGCAGTTCTTC. V usage is TRBV27 and J usage is TRBJ2-1; 7 bases agree with TRBD1. CDR1 is MNHEY, CDR2 SMNVEV, per germline (reference sequence). The ends lost 4 bases at V and 4 bases at J; junction bases unmatched: 1. The CDR3 extends over 13 amino acids.

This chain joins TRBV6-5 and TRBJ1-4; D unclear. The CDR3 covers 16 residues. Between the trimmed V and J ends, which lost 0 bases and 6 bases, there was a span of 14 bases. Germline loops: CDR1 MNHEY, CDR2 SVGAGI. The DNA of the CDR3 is TGTGCCAGCAGTTACTCAGTACCCCGCCGAGATGAAAAACTGTTTTTT. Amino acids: CASSYSVPRRDEKLFF.

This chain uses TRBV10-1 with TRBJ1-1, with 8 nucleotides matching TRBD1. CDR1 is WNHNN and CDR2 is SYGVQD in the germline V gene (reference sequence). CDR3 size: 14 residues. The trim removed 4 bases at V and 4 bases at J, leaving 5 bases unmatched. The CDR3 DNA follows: TGCGCCAGCAGTGCCTTAACAGGGGGCACTGAAGCTTTCTTT. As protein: CASSALTGGTEAFF.

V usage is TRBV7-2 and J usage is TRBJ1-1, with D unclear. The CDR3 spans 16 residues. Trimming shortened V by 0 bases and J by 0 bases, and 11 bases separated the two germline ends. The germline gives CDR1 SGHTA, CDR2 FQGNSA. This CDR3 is CASSLALWGVNTEAFF. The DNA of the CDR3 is TGTGCCAGCAGCTTAGCGCTATGGGGAGTGAACACTGAAGCTTTCTTT.

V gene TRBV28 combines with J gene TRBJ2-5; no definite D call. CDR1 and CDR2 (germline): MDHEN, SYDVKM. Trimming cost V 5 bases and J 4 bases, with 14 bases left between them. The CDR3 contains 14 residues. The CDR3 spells CASSLGIARETQYF. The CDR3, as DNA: TGTGCCAGCAGTCTCGGAATAGCTAGAGAGACCCAGTACTTC.

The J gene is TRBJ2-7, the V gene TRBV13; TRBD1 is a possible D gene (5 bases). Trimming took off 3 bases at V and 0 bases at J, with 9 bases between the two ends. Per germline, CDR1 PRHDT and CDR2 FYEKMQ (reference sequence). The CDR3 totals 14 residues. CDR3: CASSFSDSSYEQYF. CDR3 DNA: TGTGCCAGCAGCTTCTCCGACAGCTCCTACGAGCAGTACTTC.

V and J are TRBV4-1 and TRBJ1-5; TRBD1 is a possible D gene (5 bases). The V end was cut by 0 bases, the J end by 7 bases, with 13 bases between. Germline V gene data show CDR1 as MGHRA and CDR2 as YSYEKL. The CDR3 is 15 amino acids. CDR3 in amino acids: CASSQDRGRVQPQHF. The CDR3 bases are TGCGCCAGCAGCCAAGATAGGGGCAGGGTGCAGCCCCAGCATTTT.

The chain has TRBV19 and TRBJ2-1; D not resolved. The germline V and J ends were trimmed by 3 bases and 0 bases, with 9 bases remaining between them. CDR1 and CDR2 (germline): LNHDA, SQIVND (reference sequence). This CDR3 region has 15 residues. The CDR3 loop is CASSMASFSYNEQFF. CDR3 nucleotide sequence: TGTGCCAGTAGTATGGCCTCTTTCTCCTACAATGAGCAGTTCTTC.

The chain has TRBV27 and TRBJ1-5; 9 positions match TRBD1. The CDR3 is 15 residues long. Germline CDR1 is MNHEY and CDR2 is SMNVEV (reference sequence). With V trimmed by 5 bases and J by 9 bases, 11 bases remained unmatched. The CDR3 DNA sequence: TGTGCCAGCAGTCCGCGACAGGGGGGACCTAGGCCCCAGCATTTT. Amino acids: CASSPRQGGPRPQHF.

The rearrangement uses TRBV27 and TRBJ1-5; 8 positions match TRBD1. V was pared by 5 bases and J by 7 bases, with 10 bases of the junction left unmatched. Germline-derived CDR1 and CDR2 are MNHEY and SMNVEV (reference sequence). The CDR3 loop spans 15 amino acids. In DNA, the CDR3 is TGTGCCAGCAGTCCAGGCACAGGGGGTAGACAGCCCCAGCATTTT. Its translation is CASSPGTGGRQPQHF.

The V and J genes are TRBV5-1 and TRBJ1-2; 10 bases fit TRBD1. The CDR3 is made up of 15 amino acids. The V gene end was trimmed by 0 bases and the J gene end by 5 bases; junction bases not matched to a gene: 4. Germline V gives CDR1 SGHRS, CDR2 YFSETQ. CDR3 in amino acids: CASSLGQGAGYGYTF. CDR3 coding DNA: TGCGCCAGCAGCTTGGGACAGGGGGCTGGATATGGCTACACCTTC.

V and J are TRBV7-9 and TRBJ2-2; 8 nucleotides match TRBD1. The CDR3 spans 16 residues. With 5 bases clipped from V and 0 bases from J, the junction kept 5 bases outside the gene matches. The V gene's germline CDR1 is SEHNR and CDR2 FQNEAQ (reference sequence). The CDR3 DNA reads TGTGCCAGCAGCCATACGACAGGGGCGAACACCGGGGAGCTGTTTTTT. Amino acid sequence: CASSHTTGANTGELFF.

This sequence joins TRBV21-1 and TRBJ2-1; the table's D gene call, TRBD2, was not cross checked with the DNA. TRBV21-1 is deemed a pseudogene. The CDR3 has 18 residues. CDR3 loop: CASTRREQPHSSYNEQFF. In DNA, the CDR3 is TGTGCCAGCACCCGGAGGGAACAGCCCCATAGCTCCTACAATGAGCAGTTCTTC.

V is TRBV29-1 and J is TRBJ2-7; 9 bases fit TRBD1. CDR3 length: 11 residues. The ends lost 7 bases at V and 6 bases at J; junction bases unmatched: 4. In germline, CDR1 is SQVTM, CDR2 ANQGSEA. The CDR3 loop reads CSAKDRGEQYF. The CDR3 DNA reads TGCAGCGCTAAGGACAGGGGCGAGCAGTACTTC.

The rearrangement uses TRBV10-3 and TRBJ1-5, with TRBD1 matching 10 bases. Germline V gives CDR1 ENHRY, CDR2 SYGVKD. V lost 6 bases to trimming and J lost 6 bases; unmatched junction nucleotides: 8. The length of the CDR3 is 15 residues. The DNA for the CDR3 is TGTGCCATCAGAGATGGACAGGGGGACGGTCAGCCCCAGCATTTT. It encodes CAIRDGQGDGQPQHF.